Below, one T cell receptor beta chain is given with its context. Sequencing sought depths of 1 in 200,000 to 1 in 1 million T cells. The assay was immunoSEQ multiplex PCR, and TCRdb's table has in-frame clones only and misses some. The sample has tens of thousands of clones; 65% to 70% are singletons. This record belongs to a study of cytotoxic CD8 clonotypes in ibrutinib-treated CLL. CDR3 length: 18 residues. Germline CDR1 reads MNHNS; CDR2 reads SASEGT. V was shortened by 3 bases and J by 1 base, with 19 bases between the two germline ends. Sample: PBMCs, taken at disease progression, from a patient treated with ibrutinib. The rearrangement uses TRBV6-1 and TRBJ1-5, with a weak D call TRBD1 (6 bases). The sequence came from a human donor with chronic lymphocytic leukemia. Here the CDR3 reads CASSDLKTGYGSNQPQHF. The DNA of the CDR3 is TGTGCCAGCAGTGACTTAAAAACAGGGTATGGAAGCAATCAGCCCCAGCATTTT.